This T cell receptor (beta chain) stems from a study of blood T cell repertoires in COVID-19. Produced via immunoSEQ multiplex PCR; TCRdb's table is partial and in-frame only. Of some 110,000 clones in the sample, roughly 85% were seen once. With 4 bases removed from V and 6 bases from J, the gap between germline ends came to 13 bases. The CDR3 sequence is 14 residues long. Germline values: CDR1 MNHEY, CDR2 SVGAGI. Sequenced: peripheral blood. This chain joins TRBV6-5 and TRBJ2-4, with D possibly matching TRBD2 (5 bases). The source of this sequence is a man in his forties with acute or convalescent COVID-19. The CDR3 sequence: CASSFDYGGNIQYF. CDR3 DNA: TGTGCCAGCAGTTTCGACTACGGTGGAAACATTCAGTACTTC.